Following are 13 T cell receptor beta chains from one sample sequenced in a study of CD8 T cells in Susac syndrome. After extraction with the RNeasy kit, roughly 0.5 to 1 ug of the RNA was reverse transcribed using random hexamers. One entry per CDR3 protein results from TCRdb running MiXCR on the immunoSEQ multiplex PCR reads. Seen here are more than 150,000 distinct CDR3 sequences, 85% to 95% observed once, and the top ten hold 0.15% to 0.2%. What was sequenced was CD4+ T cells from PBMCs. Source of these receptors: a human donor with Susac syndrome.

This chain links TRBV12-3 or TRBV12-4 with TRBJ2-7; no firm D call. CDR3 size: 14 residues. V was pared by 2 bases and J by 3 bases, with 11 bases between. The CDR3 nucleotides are TGTGCCAGCAGTTTACAAAACAAGATCTACGAGCAGTACTTC. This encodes CASSLQNKIYEQYF.

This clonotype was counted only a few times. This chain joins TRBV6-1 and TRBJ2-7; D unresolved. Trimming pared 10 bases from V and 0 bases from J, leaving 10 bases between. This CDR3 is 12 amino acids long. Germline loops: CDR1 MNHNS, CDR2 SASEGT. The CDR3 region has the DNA TGTGCCACCACGCGGAGCTCCTACGAGCAGTACTTC. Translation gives CATTRSSYEQYF.

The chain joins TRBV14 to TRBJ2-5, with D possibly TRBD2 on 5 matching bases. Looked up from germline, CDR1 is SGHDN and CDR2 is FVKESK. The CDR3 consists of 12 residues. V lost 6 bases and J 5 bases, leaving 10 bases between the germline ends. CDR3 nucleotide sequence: TGTGCCAGCAGTCGGACTGGGGAGACCCAGTACTTC. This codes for CASSRTGETQYF.

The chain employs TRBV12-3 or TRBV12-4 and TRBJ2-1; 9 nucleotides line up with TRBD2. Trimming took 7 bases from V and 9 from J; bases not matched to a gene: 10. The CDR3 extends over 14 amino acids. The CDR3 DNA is TGTGCCAGCACCCTAGCGGGGCCGAGGGGTGAGCAGTTCTTC. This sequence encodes CASTLAGPRGEQFF.

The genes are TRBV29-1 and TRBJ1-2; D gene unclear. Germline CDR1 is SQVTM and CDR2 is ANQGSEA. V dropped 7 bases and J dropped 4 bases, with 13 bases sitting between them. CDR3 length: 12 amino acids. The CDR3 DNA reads TGCAGCGACTCGGCCAGCGGCTATGGCTACACCTTC. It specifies CSDSASGYGYTF.

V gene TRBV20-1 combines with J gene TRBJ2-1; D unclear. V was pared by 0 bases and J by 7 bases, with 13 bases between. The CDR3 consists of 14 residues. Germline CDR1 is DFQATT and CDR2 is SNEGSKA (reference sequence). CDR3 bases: TGCAGTGCTAGAGACAGCTCCGCGCGGAATGAGCAGTTCTTC. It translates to CSARDSSARNEQFF.

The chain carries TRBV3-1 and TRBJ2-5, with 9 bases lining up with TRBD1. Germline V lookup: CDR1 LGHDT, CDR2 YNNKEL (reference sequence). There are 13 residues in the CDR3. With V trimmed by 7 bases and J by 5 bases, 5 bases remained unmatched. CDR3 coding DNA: TGTGCCAGCACCCGGGACAGGGTGGAGACCCAGTACTTC. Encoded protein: CASTRDRVETQYF.

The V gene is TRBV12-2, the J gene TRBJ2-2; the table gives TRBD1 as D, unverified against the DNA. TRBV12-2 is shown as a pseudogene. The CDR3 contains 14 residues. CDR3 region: CASRLATGPGELFF. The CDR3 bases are TGTGCAAGTCGCTTAGCAACCGGGCCCGGGGAGCTGTTTTTT.

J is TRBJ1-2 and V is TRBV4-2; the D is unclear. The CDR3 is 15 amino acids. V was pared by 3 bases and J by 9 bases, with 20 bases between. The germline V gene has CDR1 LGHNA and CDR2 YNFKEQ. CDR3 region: CASSQEGPSGYRYTF. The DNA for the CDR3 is TGTGCCAGCAGCCAGGAGGGTCCCTCAGGTTATCGCTACACCTTC.

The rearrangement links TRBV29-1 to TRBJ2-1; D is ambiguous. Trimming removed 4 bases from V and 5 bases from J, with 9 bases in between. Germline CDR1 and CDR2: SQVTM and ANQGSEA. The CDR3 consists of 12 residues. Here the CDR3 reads CSVVPQNNEQFF. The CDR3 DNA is TGCAGCGTTGTCCCCCAGAACAATGAGCAGTTCTTC.

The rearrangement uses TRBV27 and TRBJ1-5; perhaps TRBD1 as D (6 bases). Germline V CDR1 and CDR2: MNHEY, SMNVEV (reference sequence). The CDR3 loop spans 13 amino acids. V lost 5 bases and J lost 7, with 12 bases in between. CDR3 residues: CASSEDRAQPQHF. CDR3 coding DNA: TGTGCCAGCAGTGAGGACAGAGCGCAGCCCCAGCATTTT.

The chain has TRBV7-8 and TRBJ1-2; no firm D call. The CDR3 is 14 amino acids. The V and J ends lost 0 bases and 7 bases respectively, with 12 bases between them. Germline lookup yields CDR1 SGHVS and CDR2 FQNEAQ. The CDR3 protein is CASSLATNPSGYTF. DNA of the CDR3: TGTGCCAGCAGCTTAGCGACAAATCCCTCTGGCTACACCTTC.

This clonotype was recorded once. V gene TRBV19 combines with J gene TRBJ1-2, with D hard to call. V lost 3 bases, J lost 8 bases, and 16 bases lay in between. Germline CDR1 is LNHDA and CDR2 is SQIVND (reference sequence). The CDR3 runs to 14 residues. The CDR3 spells CASSILGQARGYTF. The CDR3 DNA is TGTGCCAGTAGTATCTTAGGGCAGGCCCGCGGCTACACCTTC.